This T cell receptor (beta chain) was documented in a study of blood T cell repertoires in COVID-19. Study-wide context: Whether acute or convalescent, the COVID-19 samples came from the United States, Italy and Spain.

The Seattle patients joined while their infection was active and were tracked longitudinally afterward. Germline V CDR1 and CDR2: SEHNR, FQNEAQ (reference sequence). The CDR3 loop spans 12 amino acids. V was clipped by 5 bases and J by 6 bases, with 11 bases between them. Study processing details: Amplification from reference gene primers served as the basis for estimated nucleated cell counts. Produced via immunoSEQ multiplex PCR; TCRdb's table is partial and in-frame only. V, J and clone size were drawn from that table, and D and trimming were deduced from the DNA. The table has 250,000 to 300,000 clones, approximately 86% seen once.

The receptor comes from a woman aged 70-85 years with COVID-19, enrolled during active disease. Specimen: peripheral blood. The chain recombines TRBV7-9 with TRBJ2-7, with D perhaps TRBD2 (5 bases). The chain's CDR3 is CASSLPDSEQYF. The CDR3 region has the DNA TGTGCCAGCAGCCTCCCGGACTCCGAGCAGTACTTC.